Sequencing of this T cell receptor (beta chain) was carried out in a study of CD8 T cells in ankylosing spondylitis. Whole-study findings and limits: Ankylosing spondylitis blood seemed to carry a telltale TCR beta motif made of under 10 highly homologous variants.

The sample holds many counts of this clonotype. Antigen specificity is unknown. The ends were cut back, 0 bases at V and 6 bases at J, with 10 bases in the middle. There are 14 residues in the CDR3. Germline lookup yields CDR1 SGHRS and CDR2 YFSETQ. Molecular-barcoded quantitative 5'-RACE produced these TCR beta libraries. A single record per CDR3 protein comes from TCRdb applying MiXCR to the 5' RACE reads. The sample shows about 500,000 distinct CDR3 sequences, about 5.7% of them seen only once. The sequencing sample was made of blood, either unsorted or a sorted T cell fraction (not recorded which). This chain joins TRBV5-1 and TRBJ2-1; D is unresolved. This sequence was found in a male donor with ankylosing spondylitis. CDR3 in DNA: TGCGCCAGCAGCTTGGCGGCGGTCATCAATGAGCAGTTCTTC. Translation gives CASSLAAVINEQFF.